This T cell receptor (beta chain) was identified in a study of circulating CD8 cells and anti-PD-1 response in melanoma. Study in general: Treatment was intravenous nivolumab at 3 mg/kg every 2 weeks.

This clonotype was recorded a few times. Live CD3+CD8+TCRalphabeta+ cells were sorted into four subsets by PD-1 and/or TIGIT. The QIAseq Immune Repertoire TCR panel built the libraries from approximately 15 ng of total RNA. Using its own MiXCR run on the reads, TCRdb lists one record per CDR3 protein. The data show some 800 distinct CDR3 sequences, with around 13% seen just once and around 62% held by the top ten. V was pared by 4 bases and J by 5 bases, with 8 bases of the junction left unmatched. Germline V gene lookup returns CDR1 KGHDR and CDR2 SFDVKD. The CDR3 is made up of 15 amino acids. Sample: CD8+ T cells from PBMCs, taken at baseline or after one month of anti-PD-1 therapy (not recorded which). The V and J genes are TRBV24-1 and TRBJ1-2; TRBD1 aligns across 8 bases. The TCR was taken from a human donor with melanoma. CDR3 region: CATSDPDREGYGYTF. The CDR3 DNA reads as TGTGCCACCAGTGACCCGGACAGGGAAGGGTATGGCTACACCTTC.